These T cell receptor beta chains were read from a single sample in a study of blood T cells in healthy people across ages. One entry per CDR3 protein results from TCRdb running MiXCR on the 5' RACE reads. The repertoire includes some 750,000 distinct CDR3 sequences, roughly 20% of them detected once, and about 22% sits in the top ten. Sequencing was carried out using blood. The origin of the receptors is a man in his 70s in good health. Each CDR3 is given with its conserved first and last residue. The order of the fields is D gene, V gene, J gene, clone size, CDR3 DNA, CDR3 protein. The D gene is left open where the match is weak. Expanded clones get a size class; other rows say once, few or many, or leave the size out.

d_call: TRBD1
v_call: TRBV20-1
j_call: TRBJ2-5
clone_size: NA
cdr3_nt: TGCAGTGCTGCAGGGGGTTCGGTAGGGCGTCGTCGTGAGACCCAGTACTTC
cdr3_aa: CSAAGGSVGRRRETQYF

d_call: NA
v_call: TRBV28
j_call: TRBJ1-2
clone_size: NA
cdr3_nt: TGTGCCAGCAGTTTAAGCGGGCCGCCCAGCTACACCTTC
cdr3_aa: CASSLSGPPSYTF

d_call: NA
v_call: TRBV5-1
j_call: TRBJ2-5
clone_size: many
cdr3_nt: TGTGCCAGCAGCTTATCGGAGACCCAGTACTTC
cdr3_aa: CASSLSETQYF

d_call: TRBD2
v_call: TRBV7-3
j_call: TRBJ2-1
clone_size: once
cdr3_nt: TGTGCCAGCAGCATGACTAGCGGGAGTTACAATGGGCAGTTCTTC
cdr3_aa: CASSMTSGSYNGQFF

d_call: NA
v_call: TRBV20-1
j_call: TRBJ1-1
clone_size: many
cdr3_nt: TGCAGTGCTAACGGGGCGCGGGGGATGAACACTGAAGCTTTCTTT
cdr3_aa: CSANGARGMNTEAFF

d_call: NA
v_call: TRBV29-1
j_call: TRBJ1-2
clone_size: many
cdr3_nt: TGCAGCGTTGAAGGGGACGGGTACGGCTACACCTTC
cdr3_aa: CSVEGDGYGYTF

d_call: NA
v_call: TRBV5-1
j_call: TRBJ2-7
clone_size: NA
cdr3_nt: TGCGCCAGCAGCTCGGCGACAGACCAATACGAGCAGTACTTC
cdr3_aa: CASSSATDQYEQYF

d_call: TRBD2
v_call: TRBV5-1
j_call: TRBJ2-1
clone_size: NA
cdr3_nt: TGCGCCAGCAGCGCCGGAGGCGGGAGCTCCTACAATGAGCAGTTCTTC
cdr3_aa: CASSAGGGSSYNEQFF

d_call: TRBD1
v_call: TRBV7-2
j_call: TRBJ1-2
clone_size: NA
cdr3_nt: TGTGCCAGCAGCTTGGGGGGACAGGAGATTAACTATGGCTACACCTTC
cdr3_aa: CASSLGGQEINYGYTF

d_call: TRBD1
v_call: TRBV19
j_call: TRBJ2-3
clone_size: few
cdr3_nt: TGTGCCACTCAGGACAGGGGACACACAGATACGCAGTATTTT
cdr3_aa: CATQDRGHTDTQYF

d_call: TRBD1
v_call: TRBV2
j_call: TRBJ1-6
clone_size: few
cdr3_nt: TGTGCCAGCAGCGTGGGACAGATTAATTCACCCCTCCACTTT
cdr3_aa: CASSVGQINSPLHF

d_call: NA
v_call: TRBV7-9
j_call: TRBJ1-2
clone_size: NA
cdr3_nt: TGTGCCGGCAGCTTAGCACCAAACCGTGGAGGGGAATATGGCTACACCTTC
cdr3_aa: CAGSLAPNRGGEYGYTF

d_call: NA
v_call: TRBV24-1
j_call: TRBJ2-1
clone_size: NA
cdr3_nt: TGTGCCACGCAAACTAGGTACAATGAGCAGTTCTTC
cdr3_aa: CATQTRYNEQFF

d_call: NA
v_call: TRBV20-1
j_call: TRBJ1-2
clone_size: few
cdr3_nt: TGCAGTGCTAGTGGCAGGGCCTTTGGCTACACCTTC
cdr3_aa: CSASGRAFGYTF

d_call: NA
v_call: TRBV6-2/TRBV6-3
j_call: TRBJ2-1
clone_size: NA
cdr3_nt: TGTGCCAGCACCCAGGCCAACAATGAGCAGTTCTTC
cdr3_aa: CASTQANNEQFF